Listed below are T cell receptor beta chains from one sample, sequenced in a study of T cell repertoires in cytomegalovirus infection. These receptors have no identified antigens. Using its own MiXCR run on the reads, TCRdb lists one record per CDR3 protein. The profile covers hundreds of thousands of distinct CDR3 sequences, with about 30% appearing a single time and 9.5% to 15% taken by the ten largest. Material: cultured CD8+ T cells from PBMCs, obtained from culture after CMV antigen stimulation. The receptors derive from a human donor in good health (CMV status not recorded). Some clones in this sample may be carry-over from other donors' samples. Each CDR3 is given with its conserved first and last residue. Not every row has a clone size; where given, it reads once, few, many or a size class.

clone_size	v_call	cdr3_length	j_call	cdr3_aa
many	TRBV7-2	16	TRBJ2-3	CASSLGLAGVTDTQYF
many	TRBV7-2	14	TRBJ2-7	CASSLGGYSYEQYF
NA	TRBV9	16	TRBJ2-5	CASSVELAGTPETQYF
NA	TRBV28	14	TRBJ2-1	CASSLWRGGNEQFF
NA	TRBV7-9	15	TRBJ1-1	CASSLVMDTNTEAFF
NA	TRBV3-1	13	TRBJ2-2	CASSQDPNGELFF
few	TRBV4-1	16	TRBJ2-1	CASSQDPGGGGHEQFF
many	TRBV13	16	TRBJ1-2	CASSFPRGVANYGYTF
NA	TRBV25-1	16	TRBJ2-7	CASSEITGSFSYEQYF
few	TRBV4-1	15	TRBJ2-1	CASSQERNSYNEQFF
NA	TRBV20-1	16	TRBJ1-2	CSARDFTGIPHYGYTF
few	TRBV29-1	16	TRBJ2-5	CSVEDLGDTVRETQYF
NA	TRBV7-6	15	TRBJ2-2	CASSLLGGRTGELFF
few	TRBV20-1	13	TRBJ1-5	CSARDRGPQPQHF